This TCR beta chain was sequenced for a study of early T cells in non-severe SARS-CoV-2 infection. Study in general: The study sequenced bulk RNA from unsorted whole blood, with chains unpaired.

Individual cDNA molecules were tagged with unique molecular identifiers, the study reported. TCRdb re-analysed the 5' RACE reads in MiXCR, keeping a single row per CDR3 protein. This table has around 93,000 distinct CDR3 sequences, 12% appearing once. Only a few counts were recorded for this clonotype. Its antigen is still unknown. Study conclusions and caveats: Reliance on VDJdb matching favored anti-spike CD8 responses; private and CD4 specificities were missed.

This sample comprised whole blood, obtained at baseline. This receptor was taken from an adult who was a healthcare worker with PCR-confirmed SARS-CoV-2 infection or an uninfected control (not recorded which).

This CDR3 reads CASSPPAYNEQFF. CDR3 nucleotide sequence: TGTGCCAGCAGCCCTCCAGCGTACAATGAGCAGTTCTTC. This chain connects TRBV11-3 to TRBJ2-1; D call uncertain. CDR3 size: 13 residues. Between the trimmed V and J ends, which lost 5 bases and 4 bases, there was a span of 9 bases. Germline V CDR1 and CDR2: SGHNT, YENEEA.